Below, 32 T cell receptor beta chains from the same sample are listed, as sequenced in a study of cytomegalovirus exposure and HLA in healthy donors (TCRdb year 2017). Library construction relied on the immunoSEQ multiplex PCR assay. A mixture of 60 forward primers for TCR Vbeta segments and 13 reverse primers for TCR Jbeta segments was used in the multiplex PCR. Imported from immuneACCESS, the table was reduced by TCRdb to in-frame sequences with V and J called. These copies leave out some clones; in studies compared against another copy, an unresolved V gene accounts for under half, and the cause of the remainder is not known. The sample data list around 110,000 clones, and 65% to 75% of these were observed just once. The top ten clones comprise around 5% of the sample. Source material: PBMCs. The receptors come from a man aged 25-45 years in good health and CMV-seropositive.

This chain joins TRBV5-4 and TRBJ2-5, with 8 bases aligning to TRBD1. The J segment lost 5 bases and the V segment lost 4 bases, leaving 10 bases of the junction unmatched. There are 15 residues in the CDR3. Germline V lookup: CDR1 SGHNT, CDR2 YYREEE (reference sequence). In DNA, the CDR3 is TGTGCCAGCAGCATACGACAGGGGCGAGGGGAGACCCAGTACTTC. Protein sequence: CASSIRQGRGETQYF.

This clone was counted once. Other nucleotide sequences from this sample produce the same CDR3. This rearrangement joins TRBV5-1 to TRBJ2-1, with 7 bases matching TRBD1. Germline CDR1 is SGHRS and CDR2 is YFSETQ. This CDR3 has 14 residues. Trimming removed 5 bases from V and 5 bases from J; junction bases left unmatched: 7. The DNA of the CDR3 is TGCGCCAGCAGACTGACAGGGCGAGACAATGAGCAGTTCTTC. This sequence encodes CASRLTGRDNEQFF.

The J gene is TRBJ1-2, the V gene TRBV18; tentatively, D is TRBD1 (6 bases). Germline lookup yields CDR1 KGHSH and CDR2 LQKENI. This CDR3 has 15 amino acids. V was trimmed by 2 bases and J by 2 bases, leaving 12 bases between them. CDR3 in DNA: TGTGCCAGCTCACCAGATACAGGGTTAAACTATGGCTACACCTTC. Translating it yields CASSPDTGLNYGYTF.

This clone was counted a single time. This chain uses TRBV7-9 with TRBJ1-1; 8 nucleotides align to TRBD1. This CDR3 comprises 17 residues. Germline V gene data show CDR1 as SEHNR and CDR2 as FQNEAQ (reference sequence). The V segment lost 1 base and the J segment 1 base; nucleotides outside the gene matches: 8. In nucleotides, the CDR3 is TGTGCCAGCAGCTTAGGGCCTGGCAGGGGGCCGAACACTGAAGCTTTCTTT. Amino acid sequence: CASSLGPGRGPNTEAFF.

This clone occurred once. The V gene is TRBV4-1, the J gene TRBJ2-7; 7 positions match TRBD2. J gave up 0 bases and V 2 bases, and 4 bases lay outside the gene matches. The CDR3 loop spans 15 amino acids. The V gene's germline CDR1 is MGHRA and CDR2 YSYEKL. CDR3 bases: TGCGCCAGCAGCCAACCAGCGGGGAGCTCCTACGAGCAGTACTTC. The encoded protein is CASSQPAGSSYEQYF.

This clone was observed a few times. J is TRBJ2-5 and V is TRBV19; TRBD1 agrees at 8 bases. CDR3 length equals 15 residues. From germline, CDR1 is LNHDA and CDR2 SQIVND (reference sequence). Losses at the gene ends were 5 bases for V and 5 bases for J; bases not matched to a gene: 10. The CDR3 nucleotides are TGTGCCAGTAGTGCCGACACAGGGGGTGGGGAGACCCAGTACTTC. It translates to CASSADTGGGETQYF.

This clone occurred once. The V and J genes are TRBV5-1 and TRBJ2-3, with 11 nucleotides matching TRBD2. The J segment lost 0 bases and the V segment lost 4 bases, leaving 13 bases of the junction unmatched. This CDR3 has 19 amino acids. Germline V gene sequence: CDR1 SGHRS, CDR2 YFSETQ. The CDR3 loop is CASSLAFSGGGSSTDTQYF. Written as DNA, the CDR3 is TGCGCCAGCAGCCTGGCATTTAGCGGGGGGGGCTCTAGCACAGATACGCAGTATTTT. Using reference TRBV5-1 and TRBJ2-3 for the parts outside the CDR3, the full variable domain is KAGVTQTPRYLIKTRGQQVTLSCSPISGHRSVSWYQQTPGQGLQFLFEYFSETQRNKGNFPGRFSGRQFSNSRSEMNVSTLELGDSALYLCASSLAFSGGGSSTDTQYFGPGTRLTVL.

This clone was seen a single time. CDR3 amino acids: CASSPHRFEAFF. The CDR3 nucleotides are TGTGCCAGCAGTCCACACAGGTTTGAAGCTTTCTTT. The genes are TRBV28 and TRBJ1-1; tentative D call: TRBD1 (5 bases). From germline, CDR1 is MDHEN and CDR2 SYDVKM. V was pared by 5 bases and J by 7 bases, with 11 bases between. This CDR3 is 12 amino acids long.

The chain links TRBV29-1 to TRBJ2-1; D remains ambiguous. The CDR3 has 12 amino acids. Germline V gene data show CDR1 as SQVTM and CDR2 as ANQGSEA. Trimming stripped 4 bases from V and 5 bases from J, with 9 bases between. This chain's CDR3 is CSVVLSDNEQFF. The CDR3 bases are TGCAGCGTTGTCCTGAGCGACAATGAGCAGTTCTTC.

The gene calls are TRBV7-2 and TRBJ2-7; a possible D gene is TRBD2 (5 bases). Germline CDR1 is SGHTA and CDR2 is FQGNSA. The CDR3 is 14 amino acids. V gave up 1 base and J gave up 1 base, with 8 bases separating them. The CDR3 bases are TGTGCCAGCAGCTTAGAATCGGGATCCTACGAGCAGTACTTC. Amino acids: CASSLESGSYEQYF.

Here the CDR3 reads CAWSVQPNTEAFF. CDR3 DNA: TGTGCCTGGAGTGTACAGCCGAACACTGAAGCTTTCTTT. The chain uses TRBV30 and TRBJ1-1; D gene uncertain. The V and J ends lost 0 bases and 1 base respectively, with 6 bases between them. This CDR3 has 13 residues. CDR1 and CDR2 (germline): GTSNPN, SVGIG (reference sequence).

The DNA of the CDR3 is TGTGCCAGTAGACCGGGACAGCAATATAATTCACCCCTCCACTTT. As protein: CASRPGQQYNSPLHF. The V and J genes are TRBV19 and TRBJ1-6; TRBD1 aligns across 7 bases. The V gene end was trimmed by 6 bases and the J gene end by 4 bases; junction bases not matched to a gene: 6. The V gene's germline CDR1 is LNHDA and CDR2 SQIVND (reference sequence). The CDR3 runs to 15 residues.

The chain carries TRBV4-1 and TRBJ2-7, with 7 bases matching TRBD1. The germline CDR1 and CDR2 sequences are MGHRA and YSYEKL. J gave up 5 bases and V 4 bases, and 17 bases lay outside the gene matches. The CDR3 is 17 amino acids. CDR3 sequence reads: CASSPGPLGGRGHEQYF. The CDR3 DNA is TGCGCCAGCAGCCCCGGCCCGCTCGGCGGAAGGGGGCACGAGCAGTACTTC.

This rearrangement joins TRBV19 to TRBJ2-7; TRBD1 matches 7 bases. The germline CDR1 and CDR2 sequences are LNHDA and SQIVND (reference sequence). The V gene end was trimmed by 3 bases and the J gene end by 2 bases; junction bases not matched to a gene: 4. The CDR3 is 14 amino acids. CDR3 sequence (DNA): TGTGCCAGTAGTATGGGAAGGGGGCCCTACGAGCAGTACTTC. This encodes CASSMGRGPYEQYF. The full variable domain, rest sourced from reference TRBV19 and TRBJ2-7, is DGGITQSPKYLFRKEGQNVTLSCEQNLNHDAMYWYRQDPGQGLRLIYYSQIVNDFQKGDIAEGYSVSREKKESFPLTVTSAQKNPTAFYLCASSMGRGPYEQYFGPGTRLTVT.

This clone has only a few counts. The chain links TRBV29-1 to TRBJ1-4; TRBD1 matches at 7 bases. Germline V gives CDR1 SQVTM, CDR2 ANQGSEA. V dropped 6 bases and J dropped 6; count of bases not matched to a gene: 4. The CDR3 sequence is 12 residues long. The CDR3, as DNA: TGCAGCGTGGGGACAGTAGATGAAAAACTGTTTTTT. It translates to CSVGTVDEKLFF.

CDR3 nucleotides: TGTGCCAGTAGTTCCCAACCCGGGGTGCGGGACAGGGGGACGAATGGCTACACCTTC. Its translation is CASSSQPGVRDRGTNGYTF. V is TRBV19 and J is TRBJ1-2; 11 bases agree with TRBD1. Trimming cost V 5 bases and J 6 bases; bases outside gene matches: 20. CDR1 is LNHDA, CDR2 SQIVND, per germline (reference sequence). The CDR3 loop spans 19 amino acids.

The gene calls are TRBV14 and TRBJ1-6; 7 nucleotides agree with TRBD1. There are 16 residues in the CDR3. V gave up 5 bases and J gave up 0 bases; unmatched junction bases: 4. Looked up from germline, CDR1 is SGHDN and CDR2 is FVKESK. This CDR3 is CASSLQGFSYNSPLHF. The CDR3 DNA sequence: TGTGCCAGCAGCTTACAGGGGTTCTCCTATAATTCACCCCTCCACTTT. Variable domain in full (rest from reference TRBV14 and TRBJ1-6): EAGVTQFPSHSVIEKGQTVTLRCDPISGHDNLYWYRRVMGKEIKFLLHFVKESKQDESGMPNNRFLAERTGGTYSTLKVQPAELEDSGVYFCASSLQGFSYNSPLHFGNGTRLTVT.

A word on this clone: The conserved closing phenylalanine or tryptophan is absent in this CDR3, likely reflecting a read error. CDR3 coding DNA: TGCAGCGTCCCGGGGGACGGGCTCTACGAGCAGTACCTC. This encodes CSVPGDGLYEQYL. The gene calls are TRBV29-1 and TRBJ2-7; a possible D gene is TRBD2 (6 bases). The CDR3 extends over 13 amino acids. V was shortened by 6 bases and J by 3 bases, with 15 bases between the two germline ends. Per the germline V gene, CDR1 is SQVTM and CDR2 is ANQGSEA.

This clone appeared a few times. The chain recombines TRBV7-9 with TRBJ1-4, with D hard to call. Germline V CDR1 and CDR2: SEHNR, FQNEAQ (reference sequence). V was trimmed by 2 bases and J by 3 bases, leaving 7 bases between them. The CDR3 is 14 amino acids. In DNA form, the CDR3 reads TGTGCCAGCAGCTTAAGCGAGGCTAATGAAAAACTGTTTTTT. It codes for CASSLSEANEKLFF.

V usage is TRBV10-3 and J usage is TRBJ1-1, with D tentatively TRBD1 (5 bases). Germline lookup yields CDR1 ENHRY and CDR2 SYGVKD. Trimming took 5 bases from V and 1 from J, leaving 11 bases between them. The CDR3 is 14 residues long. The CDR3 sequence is CAISLHTGNTEAFF. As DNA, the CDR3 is TGTGCCATCAGTTTACATACAGGGAACACTGAAGCTTTCTTT.

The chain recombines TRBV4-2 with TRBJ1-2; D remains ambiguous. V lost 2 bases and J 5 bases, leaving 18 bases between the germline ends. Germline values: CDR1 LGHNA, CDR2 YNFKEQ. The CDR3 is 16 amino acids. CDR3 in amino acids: CASSQSLGTALYGYTF. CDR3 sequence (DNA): TGTGCCAGCAGCCAAAGTCTAGGTACGGCTCTTTATGGCTACACCTTC.

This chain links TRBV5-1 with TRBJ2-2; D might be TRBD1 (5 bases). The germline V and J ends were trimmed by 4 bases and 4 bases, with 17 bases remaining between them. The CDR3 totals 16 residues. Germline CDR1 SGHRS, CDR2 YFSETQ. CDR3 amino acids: CASSPPGHMATGELFF. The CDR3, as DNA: TGCGCCAGCAGCCCACCCGGACATATGGCCACCGGGGAGCTGTTTTTT.

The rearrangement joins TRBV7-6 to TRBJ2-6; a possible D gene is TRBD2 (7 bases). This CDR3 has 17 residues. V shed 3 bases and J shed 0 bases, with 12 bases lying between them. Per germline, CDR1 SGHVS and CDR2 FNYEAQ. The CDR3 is CASSLGGGYSGANVLTF. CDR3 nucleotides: TGTGCCAGCAGCTTGGGAGGGGGGTACTCTGGGGCCAACGTCCTGACTTTC.

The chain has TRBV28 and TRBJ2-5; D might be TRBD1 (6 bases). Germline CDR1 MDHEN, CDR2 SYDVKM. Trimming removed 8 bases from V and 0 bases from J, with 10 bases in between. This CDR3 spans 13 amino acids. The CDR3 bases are TGTGCCAGCTCCCGGGACAACCAAGAGACCCAGTACTTC. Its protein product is CASSRDNQETQYF.

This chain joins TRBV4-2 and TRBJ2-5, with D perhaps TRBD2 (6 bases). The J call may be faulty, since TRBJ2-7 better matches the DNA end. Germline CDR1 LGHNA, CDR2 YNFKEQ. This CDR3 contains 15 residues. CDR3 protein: CASSPTWAGPYEQYF. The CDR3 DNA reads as TGTGCCAGCAGCCCCACTTGGGCGGGGCCCTACGAGCAGTACTTC.

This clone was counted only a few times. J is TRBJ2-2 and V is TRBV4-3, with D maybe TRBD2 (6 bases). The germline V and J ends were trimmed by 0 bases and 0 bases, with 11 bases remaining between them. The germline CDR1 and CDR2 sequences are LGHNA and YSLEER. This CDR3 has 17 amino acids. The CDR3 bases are TGCGCCAGCAGCCAAGATCGCGGCGGGACGAACACCGGGGAGCTGTTTTTT. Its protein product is CASSQDRGGTNTGELFF.

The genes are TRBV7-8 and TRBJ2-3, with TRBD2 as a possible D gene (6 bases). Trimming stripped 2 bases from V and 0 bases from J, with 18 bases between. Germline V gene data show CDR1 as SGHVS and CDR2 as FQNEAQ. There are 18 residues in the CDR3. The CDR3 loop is CASSLRAGVPFSTDTQYF. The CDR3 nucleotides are TGTGCCAGCAGCTTACGAGCGGGCGTCCCCTTTAGCACAGATACGCAGTATTTT.

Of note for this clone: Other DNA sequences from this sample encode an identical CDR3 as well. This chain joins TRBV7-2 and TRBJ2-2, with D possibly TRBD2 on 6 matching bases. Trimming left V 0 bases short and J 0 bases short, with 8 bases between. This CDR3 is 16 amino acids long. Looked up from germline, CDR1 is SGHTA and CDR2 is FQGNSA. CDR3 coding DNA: TGTGCCAGCAGCTTAGCCGGGGGTACGAACACCGGGGAGCTGTTTTTT. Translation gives CASSLAGGTNTGELFF.

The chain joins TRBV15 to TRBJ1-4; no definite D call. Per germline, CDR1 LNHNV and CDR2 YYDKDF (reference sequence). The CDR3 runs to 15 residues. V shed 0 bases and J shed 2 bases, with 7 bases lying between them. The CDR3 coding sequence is TGTGCCACCAGCAGAGAGGCAGGCACTAATGAAAAACTGTTTTTT. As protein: CATSREAGTNEKLFF. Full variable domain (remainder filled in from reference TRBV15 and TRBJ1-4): DAMVIQNPRYQVTQFGKPVTLSCSQTLNHNVMYWYQQKSSQAPKLLFHYYDKDFNNEADTPDNFQSRRPNTSFCFLDIRSPGLGDTAMYLCATSREAGTNEKLFFGSGTQLSVL.

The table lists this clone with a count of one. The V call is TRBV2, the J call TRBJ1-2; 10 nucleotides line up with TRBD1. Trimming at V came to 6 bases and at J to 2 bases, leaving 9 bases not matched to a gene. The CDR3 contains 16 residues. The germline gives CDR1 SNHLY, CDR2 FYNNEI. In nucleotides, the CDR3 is TGTGCCAGCAGAGCCCCCGGGACAGGGGCGAACTATGGCTACACCTTC. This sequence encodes CASRAPGTGANYGYTF.

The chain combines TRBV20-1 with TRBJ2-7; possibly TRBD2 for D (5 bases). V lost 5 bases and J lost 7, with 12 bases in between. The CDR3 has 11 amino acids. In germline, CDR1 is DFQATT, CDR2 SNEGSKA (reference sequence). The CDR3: CSARTKREQYF. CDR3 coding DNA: TGCAGTGCTCGGACGAAGCGGGAGCAGTACTTC.

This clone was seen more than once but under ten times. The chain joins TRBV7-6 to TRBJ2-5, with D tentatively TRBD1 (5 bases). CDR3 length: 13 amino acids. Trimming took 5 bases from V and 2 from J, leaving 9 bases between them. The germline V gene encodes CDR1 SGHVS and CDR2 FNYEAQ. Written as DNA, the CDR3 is TGTGCCAGCAGCCGTAGACAGCAAGAGACCCAGTACTTC. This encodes CASSRRQQETQYF.